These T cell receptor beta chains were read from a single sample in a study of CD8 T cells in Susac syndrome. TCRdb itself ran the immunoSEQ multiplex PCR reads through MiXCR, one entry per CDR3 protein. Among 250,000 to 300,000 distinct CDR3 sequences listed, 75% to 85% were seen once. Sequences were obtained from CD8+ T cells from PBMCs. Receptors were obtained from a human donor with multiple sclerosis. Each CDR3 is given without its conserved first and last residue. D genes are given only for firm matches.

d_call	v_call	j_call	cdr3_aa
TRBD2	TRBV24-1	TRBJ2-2	AASDLGGSGGELF
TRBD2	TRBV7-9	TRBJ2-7	ASSPVVAGSSYEQY
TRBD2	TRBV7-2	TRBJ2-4	ASSDHRTSGKNIQY
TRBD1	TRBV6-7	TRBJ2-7	ASNGTEDYEQY
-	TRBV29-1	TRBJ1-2	SVDGGSFGGYT
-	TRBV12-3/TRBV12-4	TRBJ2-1	ASSPGTEQF
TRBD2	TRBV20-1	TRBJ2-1	SARDRAGGSTTYNEQF
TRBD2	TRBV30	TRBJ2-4	AWSLRLAWPKNIQY
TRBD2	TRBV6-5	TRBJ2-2	ASTSGEKRESTGELF
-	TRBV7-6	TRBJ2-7	ASSLAGQGHDEQY
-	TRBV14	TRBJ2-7	ASSTEEGDSYEQY
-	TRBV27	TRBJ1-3	ASSLMGPEYSGNTIY
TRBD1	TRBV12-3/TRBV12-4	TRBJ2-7	ASRPGQGYEQY
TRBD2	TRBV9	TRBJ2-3	ASTSGTTNVDTQY
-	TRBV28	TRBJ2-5	ATLSVLLLQQETQY
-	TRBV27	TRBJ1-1	ASSLQGSGTEAF
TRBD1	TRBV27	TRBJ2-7	ASSSGTVYEQY
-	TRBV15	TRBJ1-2	ATSRDDLLSHYGYT
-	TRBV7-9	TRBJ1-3	ASSLPGDTIY
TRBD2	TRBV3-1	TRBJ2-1	ASGCSPLSGRSYNEQF
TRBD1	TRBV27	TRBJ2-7	ASGWTGGYEQY
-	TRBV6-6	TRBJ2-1	ASRSPPDYYNEQF
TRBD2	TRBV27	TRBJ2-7	ASSLSSRGEEQY
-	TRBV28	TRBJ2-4	ASRTDGLAKNIQY
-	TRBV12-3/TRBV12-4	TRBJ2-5	ASSPPRIQETQY
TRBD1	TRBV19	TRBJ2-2	ASSIGTGYTGELF
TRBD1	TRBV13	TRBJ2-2	ASSTTGSRELF
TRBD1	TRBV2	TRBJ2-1	ASSDSWTGSYNEQF
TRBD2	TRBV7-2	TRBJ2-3	AGRDGKAGGVTDTQY
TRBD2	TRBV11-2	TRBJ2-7	ASSLVAGATYEQY
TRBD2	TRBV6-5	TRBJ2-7	ASSYASGSSEQY
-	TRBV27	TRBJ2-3	ASSYLSVGGAGTDTQY
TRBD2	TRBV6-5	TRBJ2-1	ASSYSSFGGSSYNEQF
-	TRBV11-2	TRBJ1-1	ASSITGRPAAEAF
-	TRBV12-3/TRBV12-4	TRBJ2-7	ASAPDSAWAYEQY
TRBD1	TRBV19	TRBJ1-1	ASSMATGGFTEAF
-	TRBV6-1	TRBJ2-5	ASTQPPGLQETQY
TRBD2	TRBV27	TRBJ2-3	ASSTLAGGFSSTDTQY
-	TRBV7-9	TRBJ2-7	ASSLVARWYEQY
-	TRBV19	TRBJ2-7	ASSITVSSGATYEQY
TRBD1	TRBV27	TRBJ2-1	ASSLWPGQGNEQF
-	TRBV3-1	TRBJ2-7	ASSQARPRAPYEQY
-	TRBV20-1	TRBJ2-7	SAEDVSYEQY
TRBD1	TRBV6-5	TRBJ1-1	ASSYGGQANTEAF
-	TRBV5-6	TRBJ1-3	ASSLAHTQGPGNTIY
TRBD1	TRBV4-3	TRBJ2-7	ASSQTRGFGYEQY
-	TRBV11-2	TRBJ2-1	ASSLGFGHVNEQF
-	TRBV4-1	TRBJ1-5	ASSQGPGTRQPQH
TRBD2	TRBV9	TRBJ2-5	ASSDSSTPSGRAAAETQY
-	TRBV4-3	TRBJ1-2	ASSPSRRPYYGYT
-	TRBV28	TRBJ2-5	ASSGPGSQETQY